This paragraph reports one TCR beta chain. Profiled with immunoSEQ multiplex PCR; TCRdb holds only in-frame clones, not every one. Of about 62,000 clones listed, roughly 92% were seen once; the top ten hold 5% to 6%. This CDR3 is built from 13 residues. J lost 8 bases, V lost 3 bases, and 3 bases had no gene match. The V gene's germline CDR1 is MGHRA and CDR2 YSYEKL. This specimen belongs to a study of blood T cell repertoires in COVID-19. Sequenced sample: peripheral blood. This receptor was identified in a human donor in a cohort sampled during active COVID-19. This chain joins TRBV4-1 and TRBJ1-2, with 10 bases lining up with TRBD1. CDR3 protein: CASSHGQGDGYTF. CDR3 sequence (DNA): TGCGCCAGCAGCCACGGACAGGGGGACGGCTACACCTTC.